Sequencing of this T cell receptor (beta chain) was carried out in a study of Ad26.COV2.S vaccination and SARS-CoV-2 variants (dated by TCRdb to about 2021). With regard to the full study: Vaccine-arm donors came from COV1001, a multicentre, randomized, double-blind, placebo-controlled phase I-IIa trial of Ad26.COV2.S in healthy adults. Dosing of Ad26.COV2.S was intramuscular, at either 5x10^10 or 1x10^11 viral particles, delivered as one shot or as two shots spaced 56 days apart. TCRbeta repertoire sequencing served as the tool for gauging how specific and how broad the SARS-CoV-2-reactive T cell receptors were following Ad26.COV2.S vaccination. The TCR-sequenced set comprised around 32 samples: some 20 Ad26.COV2.S vaccine recipients, 5 placebo recipients and 8 SARS-CoV-2 convalescent individuals. Trial participants were randomized into five groups of five: low-dose or high-dose Ad26.COV2.S given once or twice, or placebo on both occasions. Investigators did not know the trial group allocation while performing experiments and assessing outcomes.

For this clone: Its recognized antigen is unknown. No much larger clone exists at a distance of one base, and base qualities are not known.

The treatment or condition label for this specimen denotes: 15 to 20 received Ad26.COV2.S at low or high dose, single or two shots; roughly 5 received placebo; per-sample allocation not given. Repertoires of vaccine and placebo recipients were sequenced from samples taken on day 63 after the first injection. Cohort 1b enrolled around 23 adults aged 18-55 years at a single site in Boston, USA, between 29 July and 7 August 2020. Ad26.COV2.S was a replication-incompetent adenovirus type 26 vector expressing a prefusion-stabilized SARS-CoV-2 spike protein from the original Wuhan strain. Summary of the overall study and its limitations: Spike-specific TCR breadth was higher in Ad26.COV2.S recipients than in placebo recipients (P = 0.0014). Vaccine and placebo recipients had similar non-spike TCR breadth, a finding consistent with the vaccine containing only spike. The authors noted that total T cell responses may have been underestimated by the TCR breadth and depth analyses. The study was not powered to compare responses between vaccine doses or regimens. After vaccination, spike-specific CD8+ and CD4+ T cell responses were reported to show substantial breadth.

The CDR3 has 11 amino acids, counting the end cysteine and phenylalanine. The kept DNA is CDR3 alone, 33 bases in frame from the first base. V loses 7 bases, J loses 4 bases, and the germline ends lie 11 bases apart. The germline V gene (reference sequence) specifies DFQATT as CDR1 and SNEGSKA as CDR2. TCRbeta CDR3 regions were sequenced with the immunoSEQ Assay. After extraction, genomic DNA underwent amplification by bias-controlled multiplex PCR, followed by high-throughput sequencing. On the study's bioinformatics: To quantify the absolute abundance of each unique TCRbeta CDR3 region, sequences were collapsed and filtered. Usable DNA was measured by amplifying reference genes present in all nucleated cells, and TCRbeta template counts were normalized to that usable DNA to estimate T cell fraction. Repertoire TCRs were annotated as SARS-CoV-2-specific when V gene, CDR3 amino acid sequence and J gene were exactly matched to a known reactive TCR set. The reference SARS-CoV-2 TCR set came from MIRA and was filtered for enrichment in COVID-19-positive ImmuneCODE repertoires, removing public or cross-reactive TCRs. Using the MIRA antigens, annotated TCRs were further analysed by specific ORF or by position within an ORF. Depth was the summed frequency of annotated unique rearrangements, while breadth was defined as annotated unique rearrangements over total unique productive rearrangements. Two-sided Wilcoxon rank-sum tests were used to compare TCR breadth between groups. TCRdb mirrors the immuneACCESS table, restricted to in-frame sequences. Some clones are absent from its copies; in checked studies, under half trace to an unresolved V gene, and the reason for the others is unknown. V and J calls and clone size are given by that table; D and trimming were obtained from the DNA. The sample profile shows roughly 400,000 clones; less than 95% of them were found once. Of the sample, less than 4.5% falls within the top ten clones.

The sequence derives from a person between 18 and 65 years old who received the Ad26.COV2.S COVID-19 vaccine or a placebo. The chain couples TRBV20-1 to TRBJ2-7; TRBD2 might be the D gene, on 6 matching bases. The specimen was peripheral blood, collected in a trial of Ad26.COV2.S vaccine versus placebo. The CDR3 here reads CSVYGRYEQYF. Here is the DNA: TGCAGTGTCTACGGGAGATACGAGCAGTACTTC.